The 25 T cell receptor beta chains presented below share a single source sample, sequenced in a study of beta chain features in type 1 diabetes. Expressed TCRB transcripts got sequenced, as all isolated RNA was reverse transcribed. Using immunoSEQ multiplex PCR, the repertoire was profiled, and TCRdb retains in-frame clones only, with some absent. Among over 150,000 clones, less than 15% were seen once, and the ten largest hold 0.62%. The sample consisted of central memory CD4+ T cells from blood. Receptors originate from a woman younger than 30 in good health.

This clone was observed a few times. V and J are TRBV13 and TRBJ2-6; 7 bases are a match to TRBD1. V was pared by 1 base and J by 0 bases, with 6 bases of the junction left unmatched. Germline loops: CDR1 PRHDT, CDR2 FYEKMQ (reference sequence). The length of the CDR3 is 18 residues. This CDR3 is CASSLEIGGNSGANVLTF. In DNA, the CDR3 is TGTGCCAGCAGCTTAGAAATAGGGGGCAACTCTGGGGCCAACGTCCTGACTTTC.

This clone has only a few counts. The chain employs TRBV11-3 and TRBJ2-3; 8 bases align to TRBD1. This CDR3 has 15 residues. J was trimmed by 3 bases and V by 6 bases; bases with no gene match: 8. Germline CDR1 and CDR2: SGHNT and YENEEA. The chain's CDR3 is CASRSTGESTDTQYF. The CDR3 bases are TGTGCCAGCAGATCGACAGGGGAGTCGACAGATACGCAGTATTTT.

The chain recombines TRBV5-5 with TRBJ1-1; TRBD1 is a possible D gene (5 bases). V was pared by 4 bases and J by 4 bases, with 20 bases between. Germline V gives CDR1 SGHKS, CDR2 YYEKEE (reference sequence). The CDR3 is made up of 16 amino acids. This CDR3 reads CASSPRVGEGGTEAFF. CDR3 nucleotides: TGTGCCAGCAGCCCCCGGGTGGGGGAGGGAGGCACTGAAGCTTTCTTT. The full variable domain, in which reference TRBV5-5 and TRBJ1-1 provide the parts outside the CDR3, is DAGVTQSPTHLIKTRGQQVTLRCSPISGHKSVSWYQQVLGQGPQFIFQYYEKEERGRGNFPDRFSARQFPNYSSELNVNALLLGDSALYLCASSPRVGEGGTEAFFGQGTRLTVV.

For the CDR3, the DNA is TGTGCCAGCAGTGGGCAGGGGTATAGCAATCAGCCCCAGCATTTT. Translating gives CASSGQGYSNQPQHF. The rearrangement uses TRBV2 and TRBJ1-5; possible D gene TRBD1, 6 bases. The CDR3 covers 15 residues. V was shortened by 4 bases and J by 0 bases, with 10 bases between the two germline ends. The germline V gene encodes CDR1 SNHLY and CDR2 FYNNEI.

The chain combines TRBV2 with TRBJ1-5; TRBD1 might be the D (5 bases). V was trimmed by 2 bases and J by 6 bases, leaving 11 bases between them. The length of the CDR3 is 14 residues. The germline gives CDR1 SNHLY, CDR2 FYNNEI. This CDR3 reads CASSESGESQPQHF. The CDR3 region has the DNA TGTGCCAGCAGTGAATCGGGGGAGTCTCAGCCCCAGCATTTT.

The chain links TRBV7-9 to TRBJ1-4; D gene uncertain. Germline V CDR1 and CDR2: SEHNR, FQNEAQ (reference sequence). This CDR3 has 16 residues. V was shortened by 1 base and J by 8 bases, with 17 bases between the two germline ends. As DNA, the CDR3 is TGTGCCAGCAGCTTAGATATCCGGAGAGTTTACGAAAAACTGTTTTTT. Residues: CASSLDIRRVYEKLFF.

J is TRBJ2-7 and V is TRBV29-1; TRBD2 is a possible D gene (5 bases). Between the trimmed V and J ends, which lost 3 bases and 8 bases, there was a span of 11 bases. The germline gives CDR1 SQVTM, CDR2 ANQGSEA. The CDR3 runs to 11 residues. DNA of the CDR3: TGCAGCGTTGAGAGGGATGGCAAGCAGTACTTC. Residues: CSVERDGKQYF.

The V gene is TRBV7-2, the J gene TRBJ2-3, with D hard to call. The CDR3 totals 15 residues. V lost 5 bases to trimming and J lost 3 bases, with 15 bases between them. Germline V gives CDR1 SGHTA, CDR2 FQGNSA. CDR3 nucleotide sequence: TGTGCCAGCAGCGGAATACGGGTTTATACAGATACGCAGTATTTT. This sequence encodes CASSGIRVYTDTQYF.

The chain carries TRBV18 and TRBJ1-1; 8 nucleotides line up with TRBD1. V shed 4 bases, J shed 5 bases, and the junction held 6 bases outside the gene matches. In germline, CDR1 is KGHSH, CDR2 LQKENI. This CDR3 comprises 14 residues. The chain's CDR3 is CASSQDRGGTEAFF. The CDR3 DNA sequence: TGTGCCAGCTCACAAGACAGGGGAGGGACTGAAGCTTTCTTT.

This clone was observed a few times. The chain couples TRBV5-1 to TRBJ2-7; weak D call: TRBD2 (6 bases). Germline CDR1 reads SGHRS; CDR2 reads YFSETQ. The V gene lost 1 base and the J gene lost 0 bases, with 14 bases spanning the gap. This CDR3 spans 16 amino acids. CDR3 nucleotides: TGCGCCAGCAGCTTGTGGAGGGCCCCTAGCTCCTACGAGCAGTACTTC. Translating it yields CASSLWRAPSSYEQYF.

The rearrangement uses TRBV6-1 and TRBJ1-2; D is uncertain. CDR3 length equals 12 residues. Trimming took off 2 bases at V and 4 bases at J, with 5 bases between the two ends. The germline V gene encodes CDR1 MNHNS and CDR2 SASEGT. CDR3 DNA: TGTGCCAGCAGTGAATCACTCTATGGCTACACCTTC. It yields the protein CASSESLYGYTF.

This clone was picked up one time. The V gene is TRBV27, the J gene TRBJ2-7; 7 bases fit TRBD1. The trim removed 4 bases at V and 2 bases at J, leaving 5 bases unmatched. CDR1 and CDR2 (germline): MNHEY, SMNVEV (reference sequence). There are 14 residues in the CDR3. CDR3: CASSSQGIAYEQYF. The DNA for the CDR3 is TGTGCCAGCAGTTCACAGGGGATTGCCTACGAGCAGTACTTC.

This clone has only a few counts. The rearrangement links TRBV6-5 to TRBJ2-7, with D uncertain. V lost 5 bases, J lost 6 bases, and 14 bases lay in between. Germline V CDR1 and CDR2: MNHEY, SVGAGI. CDR3 length: 13 residues. CDR3 residues: CASSLPPVLEQYF. Here the CDR3 DNA reads TGTGCCAGCAGTCTGCCCCCCGTACTCGAGCAGTACTTC.

V gene TRBV7-2 combines with J gene TRBJ2-6; 9 positions agree with TRBD1. There are 18 residues in the CDR3. Trimming at V came to 5 bases and at J to 1 base, leaving 9 bases not matched to a gene. Germline-derived CDR1 and CDR2 are SGHTA and FQGNSA. The CDR3 spells CASSRRDRAMSGANVLTF. The CDR3 DNA sequence: TGTGCCAGCAGCCGTCGGGACAGGGCGATGTCTGGGGCCAACGTCCTGACTTTC.

CDR3: CATSRDRGSSYEQYF. CDR3 DNA sequence: TGTGCCACCAGCAGAGACAGGGGAAGCTCCTACGAGCAGTACTTC. V usage is TRBV15 and J usage is TRBJ2-5, with TRBD1 as a possible D gene (6 bases). The J call may be faulty, since TRBJ2-7 better matches the DNA end. The CDR3 runs to 15 residues. From germline, CDR1 is LNHNV and CDR2 YYDKDF (reference sequence).

This clone was observed a few times. The V and J genes are TRBV29-1 and TRBJ1-1; 8 nucleotides line up with TRBD1. Germline loops: CDR1 SQVTM, CDR2 ANQGSEA. CDR3 length equals 13 residues. The ends lost 6 bases at V and 5 bases at J; junction bases unmatched: 8. The CDR3 sequence is CSVWGQVLTEAFF. CDR3 nucleotides: TGCAGCGTATGGGGACAGGTATTGACTGAAGCTTTCTTT.

J is TRBJ2-7 and V is TRBV7-2; D perhaps matches TRBD1 (8 bases). This CDR3 has 14 amino acids. V dropped 5 bases and J dropped 5 bases, with 16 bases sitting between them. Per germline, CDR1 SGHTA and CDR2 FQGNSA. For the CDR3, the DNA is TGTGCCAGCAGCCTTCGACAGGGGAGGGACGAGCAGTACTTC. This translates into CASSLRQGRDEQYF.

The V and J genes are TRBV11-2 and TRBJ1-1; perhaps TRBD1 as D (6 bases). This CDR3 is 17 amino acids long. Trimming cost V 1 base and J 3 bases, with 18 bases left between them. The germline V gene encodes CDR1 SGHAT and CDR2 FQNNGV. In DNA form, the CDR3 reads TGTGCCAGCAGCTTAGGTCCGGTACGGGCAGGGGACACTGAAGCTTTCTTT. It translates to CASSLGPVRAGDTEAFF.

The chain carries TRBV5-1 and TRBJ2-7, with TRBD1 matching 8 bases. Trimming took 3 bases from V and 7 from J; bases not matched to a gene: 12. The CDR3 extends over 15 amino acids. Germline CDR1 SGHRS, CDR2 YFSETQ. The CDR3: CASSSPGTGLEEQYF. DNA of the CDR3: TGCGCCAGCAGCTCGCCCGGGACAGGACTGGAAGAGCAGTACTTC.

This clone showed up just a few times. This chain connects TRBV4-2 to TRBJ1-5; D is possibly TRBD1 (6 bases). The CDR3 is 16 amino acids. Trimming left V 2 bases short and J 0 bases short, with 11 bases between. Per germline, CDR1 LGHNA and CDR2 YNFKEQ. CDR3 sequence reads: CASSQNNRVSNQPQHF. CDR3 bases: TGTGCCAGCAGCCAAAACAACAGGGTTAGCAATCAGCCCCAGCATTTT.

This clone was detected a few times. CDR3 nucleotide sequence: TGTGCCAGCAGCCTTACTAGTATCTACGAGCAGTACTTC. This gives the protein CASSLTSIYEQYF. The rearrangement joins TRBV25-1 to TRBJ2-7; possibly TRBD2 for D (5 bases). V was clipped by 6 bases and J by 3 bases, with 12 bases between them. This CDR3 has 13 residues. Germline values: CDR1 MGHDK, CDR2 SYGVNS.

This chain's CDR3 is CASSYAGSGRTNVLTF. In DNA, the CDR3 is TGTGCCAGCAGTTACGCGGGTAGCGGGAGGACCAACGTCCTGACTTTC. This chain joins TRBV6-5 and TRBJ2-6, with TRBD2 matching over 10 bases. Germline values: CDR1 MNHEY, CDR2 SVGAGI. This CDR3 has 16 residues. Trimming took 2 bases from V and 8 from J; bases not matched to a gene: 6.

V and J are TRBV7-2 and TRBJ2-6; 9 positions agree with TRBD2. This CDR3 is 17 amino acids long. The V gene's germline CDR1 is SGHTA and CDR2 FQGNSA. The V and J ends lost 5 bases and 0 bases, in that order; junction bases with no gene match: 5. This CDR3 reads CASSLLAGSSGANVLTF. CDR3 coding DNA: TGTGCCAGCAGCCTCCTAGCGGGAAGCTCTGGGGCCAACGTCCTGACTTTC. The full variable domain, rest sourced from reference TRBV7-2 and TRBJ2-6, is GAGVSQSPSNKVTEKGKDVELRCDPISGHTALYWYRQSLGQGLEFLIYFQGNSAPDKSGLPSDRFSAERTGGSVSTLTIQRTQQEDSAVYLCASSLLAGSSGANVLTFGAGSRLTVL.

This clone was picked up a small number of times. V gene TRBV18 combines with J gene TRBJ2-3, with 7 bases fitting TRBD2. The CDR3 has 15 amino acids. Per germline, CDR1 KGHSH and CDR2 LQKENI. The J segment lost 4 bases and the V segment lost 5 bases, leaving 9 bases of the junction unmatched. CDR3 in DNA: TGTGCCAGCTCAACGTGGGAGGGCCGCGCAGATACGCAGTATTTT. Its protein is CASSTWEGRADTQYF.

The chain couples TRBV6-7 to TRBJ2-6, with D unresolved. TRBV6-7 is an ORF, and what it does is uncertain. There are 16 residues in the CDR3. Deletions cut 1 base from V and 0 bases from J, with 7 bases between. CDR3 DNA: TGTGCCAGCAGTTACTTGGCCAACTCTGGGGCCAACGTCCTGACTTTC. Protein product: CASSYLANSGANVLTF.